This entry is about one T cell receptor beta chain. Its specific antigen is unknown. No much larger clonotype is one base removed from it; base qualities were not supplied. The sample is drawn from a study of neoadjuvant anti-PD-1 for oral cavity cancer (dated by TCRdb to the early 2020s). In the study overall: Patients mostly received three to four biweekly doses of nivolumab at 3 mg/kg before curative-intent surgical resection. A fourth nivolumab dose was given around day 43 to patients without progression, and definitive surgical resection was performed in those patients on days 50-56. Under RECIST 1.1, patients with complete response, partial response or stable disease were classed as responders, and patients with progression were classed as non-responders. An approximately 34% response rate was observed in the parent correlative cohort, in which 12 patients were included. Overall study outcomes, separate from this receptor: TCR analyses included only a few patients per response group, and the authors called for larger cohorts for validation. Larger post-treatment sizes of preexisting intratumoral clones correlated with greater tumor shrinkage, suggesting expansion of preexisting clones contributed to response. Higher pretreatment blood TCRbeta clonality and lower post-treatment tumor TCRbeta clonality were correlated with higher pretreatment blood Treg/Th17 ratios.

For survey sequencing of tumor libraries, mostly 4.8 ug of input genomic DNA was used, and two replicates were run per sample. The immunoSEQ hsTCRbeta kit was used to prepare TCRbeta libraries, following the manufacturer's instructions. An Illumina NovaSeq 6000 S4 flow cell was used to sequence the final libraries, which had first been combined to 3 nM. On the authors' methods: The immunoSEQ Analyzer handled quality control and preprocessing of the raw data. The analysis was restricted to productive rearrangements, with each unique CDR3 amino acid sequence defining a clonotype. Repertoire clonality was estimated as the Gini-Simpson index, which was computed with the R package tcR. Student's t test was used to compare Gini indices, while Pearson correlation assessed associations with tumor size change. TCRdb mirrors the immuneACCESS table, restricted to in-frame sequences. Some clones are absent from its copies; in checked studies, under half trace to an unresolved V gene, and the reason for the others is unknown. Clonal size and the V and J genes are those of that table, whereas D and trimming came from the DNA. A total of approximately 12,000 clones appear in this sample, about 67% of them only once. Under 7.5% of the sample goes to the ten largest clones.

V trim: 3 bases; J trim: 7 bases; unmatched bases: 11. The germline V gene (reference sequence) supplies CDR1 LNHDA and CDR2 SQIVND. There are 16 amino acids in the CDR3, from cysteine to phenylalanine inclusive. Here the CDR3 DNA is all that survives: 48 bases in frame from base 1. This specimen's time point label, per the study, means: before neoadjuvant nivolumab. Patients had been newly diagnosed with stage II-IVA oral cavity squamous cell carcinoma, and no prior systemic or radiation treatment had been given to the patients. The cohort was made up of patients with locally advanced, HPV-negative oral cavity squamous cell carcinoma. Samples came from a longitudinal correlative study of a single-arm phase II trial of neoadjuvant nivolumab in oral cavity squamous cell carcinoma. Subject-matched pre- and post-treatment PBMCs and tumors from three responders and three non-responders underwent genomic DNA-based TCRbeta sequencing. The Maxwell RSC DNA from Tissue kit was used to isolate genomic DNA from tumor tissue.

This sequence was found in a person between 35 and 79 years old with oral cavity squamous cell carcinoma. The donor label of this sample is uncertain. Sequenced material: tumor tissue, taken before nivolumab (anti-PD-1) treatment. The chain is made from TRBV19 and TRBJ2-1; 8 of the junction bases match TRBD1. CDR3 region: CASSITWDRSINEQFF. The sequenced DNA is TGTGCCAGTAGTATTACTTGGGACAGGTCCATTAATGAGCAGTTCTTC.